This passage covers 25 T cell receptor beta chains from one sample sequenced in a study of early T cells in non-severe SARS-CoV-2 infection (TCRdb year 2021). Library preparation used 5' RACE. The sequencer listed for this sample is NextSeq 500. The raw public data were reprocessed by TCRdb itself: fastp quality trimming at Q25, MiXCR clonotype calling, in-frame beta chains only. Rows with one shared CDR3 protein collapse into an entry with the most common genes and DNA. Present in this sample are 60,000 or so distinct CDR3 sequences, 10% to 12% of which were seen just once. The ten largest clones take up about 1.5% of the sample. The sequencing sample was made of whole blood. These receptors all stem from an adult who was a healthcare worker with PCR-confirmed SARS-CoV-2 infection or an uninfected control (not recorded which).

V usage is TRBV5-1 and J usage is TRBJ2-7, with TRBD1 matching 7 bases. The germline V gene has CDR1 SGHRS and CDR2 YFSETQ. The ends lost 4 bases at V and 2 bases at J; junction bases unmatched: 3. CDR3 length: 13 residues. This CDR3 reads CASSPDRAYEQYF. The DNA of the CDR3 is TGCGCCAGCAGCCCTGACAGGGCCTACGAGCAGTACTTC. Using reference TRBV5-1 and TRBJ2-7 for the parts outside the CDR3, the full variable domain is KAGVTQTPRYLIKTRGQQVTLSCSPISGHRSVSWYQQTPGQGLQFLFEYFSETQRNKGNFPGRFSGRQFSNSRSEMNVSTLELGDSALYLCASSPDRAYEQYFGPGTRLTVT.

Notes on this clonotype: At one of its ends the junction is not consistent with the germline gene, which may arise from a read error. J is TRBJ1-5 and V is TRBV7-2, with a tentative D call TRBD1 (5 bases). Germline values: CDR1 SGHTA, CDR2 FQGNSA. This CDR3 has 15 amino acids. The chain's CDR3 is CASSSDDRIYQPRHF. CDR3 DNA sequence: TGTGCCAGCAGCTCGGACGACAGAATCTATCAGCCCCGGCATTTT.

This clonotype was counted many times. The chain employs TRBV20-1 and TRBJ1-1; D is ambiguous. This CDR3 is 13 amino acids long. Germline V gene lookup returns CDR1 DFQATT and CDR2 SNEGSKA (reference sequence). Deletions cut 3 bases from V and 1 base from J, with 9 bases between. The DNA for the CDR3 is TGCAGTGCTAGTATTCGGGGGAACACTGAAGCTTTCTTT. Translated: CSASIRGNTEAFF.

This clonotype was counted many times. The CDR3 nucleotides read TGCAGCGTTGAAGCCGGACCTAACTATGGCTACACCTTC. It translates to CSVEAGPNYGYTF. This chain links TRBV29-1 with TRBJ1-2, with D hard to call. Germline values: CDR1 SQVTM, CDR2 ANQGSEA. Deletions cut 1 base from V and 0 bases from J, with 6 bases between. The CDR3 has 13 residues.

Only a few counts were recorded for this clonotype. V gene TRBV7-9 combines with J gene TRBJ1-1, with D perhaps TRBD1 (5 bases). The CDR3 has 13 amino acids. From germline, CDR1 is SEHNR and CDR2 FQNEAQ (reference sequence). Trimming removed 7 bases from V and 4 bases from J, with 13 bases in between. The CDR3 DNA reads as TGTGCCAGCACCGGACACTTAAGCACTGAAGCTTTCTTT. It yields the protein CASTGHLSTEAFF.

This clonotype appeared a few times. The chain recombines TRBV7-9 with TRBJ1-2, with 7 nucleotides matching TRBD1. The CDR3 contains 16 residues. CDR1 and CDR2 (germline): SEHNR, FQNEAQ (reference sequence). The trim removed 1 base at V and 11 bases at J, leaving 16 bases unmatched. In DNA, the CDR3 is TGTGCCAGCAGCTTAGGGGGCAAGGACAGGACCACCCAGTACACCTTC. Amino acids: CASSLGGKDRTTQYTF.

This clonotype was picked up a small number of times. The rearrangement uses TRBV19 and TRBJ2-1; 7 bases are shared with TRBD2. There are 15 residues in the CDR3. Germline V gives CDR1 LNHDA, CDR2 SQIVND (reference sequence). V dropped 1 base and J dropped 5; count of bases not matched to a gene: 5. CDR3 sequence (DNA): TGTGCCAGTAGTATAGCGACTAGCTGGAACAATGAGCAGTTCTTC. It is translated as CASSIATSWNNEQFF.

This clonotype turned up a few times. CDR3 amino acids: CASSLLAVDSNQPQHF. In DNA, the CDR3 is TGTGCCAGCAGCTTATTAGCGGTAGATAGCAATCAGCCCCAGCATTTT. The genes are TRBV7-2 and TRBJ1-5; D gene unclear. V was shortened by 2 bases and J by 0 bases, with 11 bases between the two germline ends. CDR1 and CDR2 (germline): SGHTA, FQGNSA. The CDR3 is made up of 16 amino acids.

This clonotype appeared many times. The V and J genes are TRBV20-1 and TRBJ2-3, with a possible D match to TRBD1 (6 bases). V lost 1 base and J lost 2, with 7 bases in between. The CDR3 totals 13 residues. Germline CDR1 is DFQATT and CDR2 is SNEGSKA (reference sequence). The CDR3: CSARGQATDTQYF. The CDR3 bases are TGCAGTGCTAGAGGACAGGCCACAGATACGCAGTATTTT.

This clonotype appeared many times. V and J are TRBV30 and TRBJ1-2, with TRBD1 identical over 7 bases. Trimming at V came to 0 bases and at J to 9 bases, leaving 4 bases not matched to a gene. Germline V gene data show CDR1 as GTSNPN and CDR2 as SVGIG (reference sequence). The CDR3 consists of 12 residues. Here the CDR3 DNA reads TGTGCCTGGAGTGTTACAGGGGCCAGCTACACCTTC. Protein product: CAWSVTGASYTF.

This clonotype showed up many times. The genes are TRBV20-1 and TRBJ1-1; 9 positions agree with TRBD1. This CDR3 contains 13 residues. In germline, CDR1 is DFQATT, CDR2 SNEGSKA (reference sequence). J gave up 3 bases and V 1 base, and 0 bases lay outside the gene matches. CDR3 nucleotide sequence: TGCAGTGCTAGAGGGACAGGGGACACTGAAGCTTTCTTT. Translation: CSARGTGDTEAFF.

The chain uses TRBV3-1 and TRBJ2-3; D assignment may be TRBD1 or TRBD2 (6 bases each). Germline CDR1 is LGHDT and CDR2 is YNNKEL (reference sequence). The V end lost 3 bases, the J end lost 2 bases, and 12 bases lay between the germline ends. This CDR3 contains 15 residues. The CDR3 bases are TGTGCCAGCAGCCACCACGGGGGCCTCACAGATACGCAGTATTTT. Translating gives CASSHHGGLTDTQYF.

For the CDR3, the DNA is TGTGCCAGCAGCTTAAGGTTAGAGAACACCGGGGAGCTGTTTTTT. Its translation: CASSLRLENTGELFF. The rearrangement joins TRBV11-2 to TRBJ2-2; D ambiguous. Germline CDR1 reads SGHAT; CDR2 reads FQNNGV. V was clipped by 2 bases and J by 1 base, with 8 bases between them. The CDR3 totals 15 residues.

This chain links TRBV20-1 with TRBJ2-1; the D call may be TRBD1 or TRBD2 (5 bases each). CDR3 length: 16 amino acids. From germline, CDR1 is DFQATT and CDR2 SNEGSKA (reference sequence). V shed 3 bases and J shed 0 bases, with 15 bases lying between them. For the CDR3, the DNA is TGCAGTGCTAGCTGGGGGATAGCGCGCTCCTACAATGAGCAGTTCTTC. Protein product: CSASWGIARSYNEQFF.

This clonotype was found a few times. The chain couples TRBV6-1 to TRBJ1-5; possible D gene TRBD1, 5 bases. This CDR3 comprises 13 residues. Germline CDR1 MNHNS, CDR2 SASEGT. Between the trimmed V and J ends, which lost 7 bases and 4 bases, there was a span of 11 bases. The CDR3 coding sequence is TGTGCCAGCAACCCCGACAGAAATCAGCCCCAGCATTTT. This encodes CASNPDRNQPQHF.

This clonotype was observed at least ten times. The chain is built from TRBV4-2 and TRBJ2-3; D call uncertain. V was cut by 0 bases and J by 2 bases, with 3 bases left in between. This CDR3 is 13 amino acids long. Germline CDR1 LGHNA, CDR2 YNFKEQ. The CDR3 region has the DNA TGTGCCAGCAGCCAAGATTACACAGATACGCAGTATTTT. Protein sequence: CASSQDYTDTQYF.

This clonotype was counted only a few times. The chain has TRBV29-1 and TRBJ2-3, with 8 bases that match TRBD2. The length of the CDR3 is 13 residues. Germline loops: CDR1 SQVTM, CDR2 ANQGSEA. V lost 8 bases and J lost 6; bases outside the gene matches: 10. Here the CDR3 DNA reads TGCAGCTTCGGGCGGGAGGCCCCCGATACGCAGTATTTT. Translation: CSFGREAPDTQYF.

The V gene is TRBV20-1, the J gene TRBJ2-3; 9 nucleotides align to TRBD2. The CDR3 has 14 residues. Germline CDR1 and CDR2: DFQATT and SNEGSKA (reference sequence). J gave up 2 bases and V 3 bases, and 3 bases lay outside the gene matches. The CDR3 DNA reads as TGCAGTGCTAGTGCTAGCGGGGTCACAGATACGCAGTATTTT. Protein sequence: CSASASGVTDTQYF.

A few counts support this clonotype. J is TRBJ2-7 and V is TRBV9; D not resolved. V was shortened by 0 bases and J by 2 bases, with 9 bases between the two germline ends. This CDR3 is built from 14 residues. Looked up from germline, CDR1 is SGDLS and CDR2 is YYNGEE. CDR3 loop: CASSVGPWTYEQYF. The CDR3 DNA follows: TGTGCCAGCAGCGTAGGTCCGTGGACCTACGAGCAGTACTTC.

The sample holds a few counts of this clonotype. V is TRBV6-2 or TRBV6-3 and J is TRBJ1-1; D gene ambiguous. This CDR3 contains 12 residues. V lost 0 bases, J lost 7 bases, and 6 bases lay in between. In germline, CDR1 is MNHEY, CDR2 SVGEGT. For the CDR3, the DNA is TGTGCCAGCAGTTACTCTCCATTTGAAGCTTTCTTT. Translated: CASSYSPFEAFF.

The table lists this clonotype with many counts. The rearrangement links TRBV27 to TRBJ2-6; no definite D call. The CDR3 runs to 17 residues. The V gene's germline CDR1 is MNHEY and CDR2 SMNVEV (reference sequence). The V and J ends lost 2 bases and 4 bases respectively, with 15 bases between them. The CDR3 reads CASSLRRGAMGANVLTF. The DNA for the CDR3 is TGTGCCAGCAGTTTACGCCGTGGCGCGATGGGGGCCAACGTCCTGACTTTC.

This clonotype was counted many times. J is TRBJ2-7 and V is TRBV20-1; 8 positions match TRBD2. The CDR3 runs 14 residues. Germline-derived CDR1 and CDR2 are DFQATT and SNEGSKA (reference sequence). J was trimmed by 5 bases and V by 3 bases; bases with no gene match: 9. CDR3 bases: TGCAGTGCTAGTGAGGCGAGGACTAGCAACGAGCAGTACTTC. It translates to CSASEARTSNEQYF.

This clonotype was detected ten times or more. The chain is built from TRBV5-5 and TRBJ1-5; D call uncertain. The V end lost 3 bases, the J end lost 0 bases, and 10 bases lay between the germline ends. This CDR3 spans 15 amino acids. Germline CDR1 and CDR2: SGHKS and YYEKEE (reference sequence). The CDR3 is CASSSNGYSNQPQHF. The CDR3 DNA reads as TGTGCCAGCAGCTCGAACGGTTATAGCAATCAGCCCCAGCATTTT.

This clonotype was detected only a few times. The chain combines TRBV28 with TRBJ1-5; 8 bases are shared with TRBD1. Germline CDR1 and CDR2: MDHEN and SYDVKM. The CDR3 is made up of 15 amino acids. Trimming removed 2 bases from V and 7 bases from J; junction bases left unmatched: 7. Here the CDR3 reads CASSLGSTGEQPQHF. The DNA of the CDR3 is TGTGCCAGCAGTTTAGGGTCGACAGGGGAACAGCCCCAGCATTTT. Complete variable domain (other parts from reference TRBV28 and TRBJ1-5): DVKVTQSSRYLVKRTGEKVFLECVQDMDHENMFWYRQDPGLGLRLIYFSYDVKMKEKGDIPEGYSVSREKKERFSLILESASTNQTSMYLCASSLGSTGEQPQHFGDGTRLSIL.

This clonotype has a count of ten or more. The V call is TRBV5-1, the J call TRBJ2-5, with a possible D match to TRBD2 (5 bases). This CDR3 is built from 15 residues. Germline V gene data show CDR1 as SGHRS and CDR2 as YFSETQ. V was pared by 4 bases and J by 3 bases, with 16 bases between. The CDR3 reads CASSLVVGEKETQYF. As DNA, the CDR3 is TGCGCCAGCAGCCTGGTGGTCGGGGAGAAAGAGACCCAGTACTTC.